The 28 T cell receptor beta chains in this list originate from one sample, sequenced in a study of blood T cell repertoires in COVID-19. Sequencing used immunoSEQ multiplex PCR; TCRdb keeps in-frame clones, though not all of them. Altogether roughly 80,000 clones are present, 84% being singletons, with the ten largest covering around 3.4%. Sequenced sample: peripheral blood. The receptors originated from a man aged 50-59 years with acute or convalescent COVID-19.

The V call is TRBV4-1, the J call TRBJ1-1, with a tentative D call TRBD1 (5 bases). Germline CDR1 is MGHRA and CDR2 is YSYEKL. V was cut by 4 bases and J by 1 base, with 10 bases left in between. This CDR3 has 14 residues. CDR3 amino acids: CASSPRGENTEAFF. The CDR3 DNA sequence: TGCGCCAGCAGCCCCCGGGGGGAGAACACTGAAGCTTTCTTT.

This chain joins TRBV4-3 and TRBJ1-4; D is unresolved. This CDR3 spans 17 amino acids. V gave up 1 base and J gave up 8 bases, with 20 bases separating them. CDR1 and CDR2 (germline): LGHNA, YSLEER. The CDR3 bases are TGCGCCAGCAGCCAAGGTCGAGCGGCGGGGAAGGTCGAAAAACTGTTTTTT. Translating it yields CASSQGRAAGKVEKLFF.

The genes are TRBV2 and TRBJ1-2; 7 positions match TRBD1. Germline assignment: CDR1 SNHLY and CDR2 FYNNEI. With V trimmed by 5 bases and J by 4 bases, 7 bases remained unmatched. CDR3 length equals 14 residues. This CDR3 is CASSPTGPGYGYTF. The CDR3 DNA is TGTGCCAGCAGTCCGACAGGGCCAGGCTATGGCTACACCTTC.

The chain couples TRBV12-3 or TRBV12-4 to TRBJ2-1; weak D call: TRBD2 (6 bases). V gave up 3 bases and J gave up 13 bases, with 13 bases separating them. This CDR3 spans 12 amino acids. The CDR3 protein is CASSFPPGEQFF. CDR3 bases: TGTGCCAGCAGTTTCCCCCCGGGAGAACAGTTCTTC.

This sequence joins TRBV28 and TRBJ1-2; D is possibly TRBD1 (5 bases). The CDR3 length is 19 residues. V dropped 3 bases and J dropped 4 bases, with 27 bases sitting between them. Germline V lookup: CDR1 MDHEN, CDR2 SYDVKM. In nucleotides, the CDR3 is TGTGCCAGCAGTTTCCCCTCAAAGGGGCGAACTCAAAACCTCTATGGCTACACCTTC. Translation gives CASSFPSKGRTQNLYGYTF.

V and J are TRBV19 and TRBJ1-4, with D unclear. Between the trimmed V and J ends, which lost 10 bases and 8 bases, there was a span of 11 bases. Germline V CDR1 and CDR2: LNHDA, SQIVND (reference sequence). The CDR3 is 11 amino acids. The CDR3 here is CANGWREKLFF. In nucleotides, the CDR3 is TGTGCCAACGGATGGAGAGAAAAACTGTTTTTT.

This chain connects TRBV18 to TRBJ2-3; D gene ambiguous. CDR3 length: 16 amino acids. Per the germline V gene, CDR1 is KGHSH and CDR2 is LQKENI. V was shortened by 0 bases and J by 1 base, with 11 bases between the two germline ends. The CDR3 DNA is TGTGCCAGCTCACCACCTGGGCCGAAACGCACAGATACGCAGTATTTT. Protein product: CASSPPGPKRTDTQYF.

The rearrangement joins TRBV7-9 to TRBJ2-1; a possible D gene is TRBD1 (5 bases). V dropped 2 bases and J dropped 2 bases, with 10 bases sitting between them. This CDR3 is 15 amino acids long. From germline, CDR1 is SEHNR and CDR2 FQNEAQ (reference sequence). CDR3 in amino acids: CASSLRSGPYNEQFF. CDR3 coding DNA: TGTGCCAGCAGCTTAAGGTCAGGGCCCTACAATGAGCAGTTCTTC. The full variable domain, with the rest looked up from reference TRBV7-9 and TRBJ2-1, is DTGVSQNPRHKITKRGQNVTFRCDPISEHNRLYWYRQTLGQGPEFLTYFQNEAQLEKSRLLSDRFSAERPKGSFSTLEIQRTEQGDSAMYLCASSLRSGPYNEQFFGPGTRLTVL.

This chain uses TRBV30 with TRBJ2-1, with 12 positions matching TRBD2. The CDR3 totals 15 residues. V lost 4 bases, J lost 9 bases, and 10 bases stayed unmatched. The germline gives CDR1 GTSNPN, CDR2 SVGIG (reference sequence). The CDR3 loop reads CAWNLLAGGRGEQFF. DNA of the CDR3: TGTGCCTGGAACCTACTAGCGGGGGGCCGGGGTGAGCAGTTCTTC.

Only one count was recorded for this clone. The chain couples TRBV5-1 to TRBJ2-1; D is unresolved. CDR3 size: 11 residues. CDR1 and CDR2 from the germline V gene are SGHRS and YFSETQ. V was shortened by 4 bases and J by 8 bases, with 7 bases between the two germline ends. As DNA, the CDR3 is TGCGCCAGCAGCCAGTTCGATGAGCAGTTCTTC. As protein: CASSQFDEQFF.

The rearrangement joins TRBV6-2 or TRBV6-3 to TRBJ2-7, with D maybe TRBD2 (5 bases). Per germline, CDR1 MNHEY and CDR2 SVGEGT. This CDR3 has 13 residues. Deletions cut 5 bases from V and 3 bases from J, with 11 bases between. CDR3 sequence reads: CASSGGLHYEQYF. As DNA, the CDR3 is TGTGCCAGCAGTGGAGGACTCCACTACGAGCAGTACTTC.

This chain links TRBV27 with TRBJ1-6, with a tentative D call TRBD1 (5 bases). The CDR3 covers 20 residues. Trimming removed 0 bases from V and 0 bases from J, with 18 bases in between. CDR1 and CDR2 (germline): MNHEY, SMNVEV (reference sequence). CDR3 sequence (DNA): TGTGCCAGCAGTTTATCGGTGCCCACAGGCCTCAGCTCCTATAATTCACCCCTCCACTTT. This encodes CASSLSVPTGLSSYNSPLHF.

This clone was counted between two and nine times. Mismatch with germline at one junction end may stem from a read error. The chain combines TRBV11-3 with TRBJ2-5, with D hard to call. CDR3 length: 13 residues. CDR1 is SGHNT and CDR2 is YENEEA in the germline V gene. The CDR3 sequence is CASSFHSQGTQYF. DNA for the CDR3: TGTGCCAGCAGCTTTCACAGCCAAGGGACCCAGTACTTC.

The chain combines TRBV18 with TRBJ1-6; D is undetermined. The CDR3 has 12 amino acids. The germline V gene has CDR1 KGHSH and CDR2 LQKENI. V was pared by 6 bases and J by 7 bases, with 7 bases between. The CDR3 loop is CASSPGNSPLHF. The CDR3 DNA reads TGTGCCAGCTCCCCCGGGAATTCACCCCTCCACTTT.

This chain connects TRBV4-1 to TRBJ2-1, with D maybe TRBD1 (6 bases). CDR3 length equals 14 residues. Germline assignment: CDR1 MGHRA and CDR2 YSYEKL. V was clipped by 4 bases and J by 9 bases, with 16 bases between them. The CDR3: CASSLRQDRGEQFF. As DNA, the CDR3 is TGCGCCAGCAGCCTTCGACAGGATCGAGGTGAGCAGTTCTTC.

The CDR3 coding sequence is TGTGCCAGCAGTAGGGAGGGGTTCGATCAGCCCCAGCATTTT. Its protein product is CASSREGFDQPQHF. The chain carries TRBV6-5 and TRBJ1-5; TRBD1 might be the D (5 bases). V was cut by 5 bases and J by 5 bases, with 13 bases left in between. Germline values: CDR1 MNHEY, CDR2 SVGAGI. This CDR3 has 14 amino acids.

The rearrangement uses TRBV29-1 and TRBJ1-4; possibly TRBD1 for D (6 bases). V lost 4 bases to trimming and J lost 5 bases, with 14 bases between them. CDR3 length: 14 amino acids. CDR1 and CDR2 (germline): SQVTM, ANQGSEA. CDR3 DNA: TGCAGCGTTGGTCAGGGGCTTCGAAATGAAAAACTGTTTTTT. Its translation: CSVGQGLRNEKLFF.

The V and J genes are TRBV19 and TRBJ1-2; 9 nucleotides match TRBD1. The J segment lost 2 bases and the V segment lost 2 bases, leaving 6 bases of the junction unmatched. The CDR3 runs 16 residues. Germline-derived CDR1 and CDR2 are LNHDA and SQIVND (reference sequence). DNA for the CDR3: TGTGCCAGTAGTATATCGGGGACAGGGAAGAACTATGGCTACACCTTC. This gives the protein CASSISGTGKNYGYTF.

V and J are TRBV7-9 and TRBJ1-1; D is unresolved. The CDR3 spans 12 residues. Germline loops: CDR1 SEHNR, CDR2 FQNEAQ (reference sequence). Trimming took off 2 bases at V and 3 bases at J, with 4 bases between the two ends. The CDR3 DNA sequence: TGTGCCAGCAGCTTACGGTACACTGAAGCTTTCTTT. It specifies CASSLRYTEAFF.

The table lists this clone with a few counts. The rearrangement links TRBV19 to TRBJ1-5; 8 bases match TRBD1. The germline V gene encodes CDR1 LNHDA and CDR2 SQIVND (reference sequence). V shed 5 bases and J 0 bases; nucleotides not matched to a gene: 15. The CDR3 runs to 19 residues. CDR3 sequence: CASSPRDRKGVYSNQPQHF. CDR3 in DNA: TGTGCCAGTAGTCCTCGGGACAGGAAAGGGGTCTATAGCAATCAGCCCCAGCATTTT.

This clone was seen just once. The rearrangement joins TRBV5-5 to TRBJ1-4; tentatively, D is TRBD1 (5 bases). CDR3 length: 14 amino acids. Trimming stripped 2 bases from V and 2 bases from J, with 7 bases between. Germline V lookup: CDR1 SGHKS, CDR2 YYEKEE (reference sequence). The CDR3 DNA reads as TGTGCCAGCAGCTTCAGGGCTACTAATGAAAAACTGTTTTTT. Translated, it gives CASSFRATNEKLFF.

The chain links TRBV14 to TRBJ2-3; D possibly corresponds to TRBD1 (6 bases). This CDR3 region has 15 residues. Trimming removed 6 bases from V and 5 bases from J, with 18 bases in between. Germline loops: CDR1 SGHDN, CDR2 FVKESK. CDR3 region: CASRRSQPRGDTQYF. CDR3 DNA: TGTGCCAGCAGACGGTCTCAACCCAGGGGAGATACGCAGTATTTT.

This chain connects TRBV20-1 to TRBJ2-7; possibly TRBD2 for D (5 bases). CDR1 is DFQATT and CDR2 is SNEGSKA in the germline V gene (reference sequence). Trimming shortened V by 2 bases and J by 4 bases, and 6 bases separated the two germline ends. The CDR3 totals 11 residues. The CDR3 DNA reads TGCAGTGCTAGAACGGGGTACGAGCAGTACTTC. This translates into CSARTGYEQYF.

The CDR3, as DNA: TGTGCCAGTAGTATAGGAGGGAGCGGGTCTTACAATGAGCAGTTCTTC. Translating it yields CASSIGGSGSYNEQFF. This sequence joins TRBV19 and TRBJ2-1; a weak D match, TRBD2 (6 bases). V lost 1 base to trimming and J lost 4 bases, with 14 bases between them. CDR1 is LNHDA and CDR2 is SQIVND in the germline V gene (reference sequence). There are 16 residues in the CDR3.

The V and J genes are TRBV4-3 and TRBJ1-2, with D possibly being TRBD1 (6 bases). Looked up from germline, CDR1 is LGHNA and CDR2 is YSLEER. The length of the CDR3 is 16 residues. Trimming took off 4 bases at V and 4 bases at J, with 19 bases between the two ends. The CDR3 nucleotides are TGCGCCAGCAGCCCAAACCCGACAGGCGCTCTCTATGGCTACACCTTC. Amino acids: CASSPNPTGALYGYTF.

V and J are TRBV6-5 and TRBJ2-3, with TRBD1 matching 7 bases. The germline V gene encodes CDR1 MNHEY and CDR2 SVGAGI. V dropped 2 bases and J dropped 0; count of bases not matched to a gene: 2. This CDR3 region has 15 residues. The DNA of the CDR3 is TGTGCCAGCAGTTACATAGGGGGCAGCACAGATACGCAGTATTTT. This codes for CASSYIGGSTDTQYF.

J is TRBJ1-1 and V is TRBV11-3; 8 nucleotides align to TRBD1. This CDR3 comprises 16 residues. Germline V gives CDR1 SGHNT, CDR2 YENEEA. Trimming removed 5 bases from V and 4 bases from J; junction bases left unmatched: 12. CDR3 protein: CASSPSGQGLGTEAFF. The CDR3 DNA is TGTGCCAGCAGCCCGAGCGGACAGGGTCTAGGCACTGAAGCTTTCTTT.

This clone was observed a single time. The CDR3 loop is CASSPSIAVGTGELFF. In nucleotides, the CDR3 is TGTGCCAGCAGCCCCTCAATAGCGGTGGGGACCGGGGAGCTGTTTTTT. V usage is TRBV7-7 and J usage is TRBJ2-2; TRBD2 might be the D (6 bases). Trimming took off 5 bases at V and 5 bases at J, with 18 bases between the two ends. Germline CDR1 reads SSHAT; CDR2 reads FNYEAQ (reference sequence). The CDR3 has 16 amino acids. Variable domain in full (rest from reference TRBV7-7 and TRBJ2-2): GAGVSQSPRYKVTKRGQDVTLRCDPISSHATLYWYQQALGQGPEFLTYFNYEAQPDKSGLPSDRFSAERPEGSISTLTIQRTEQRDSAMYRCASSPSIAVGTGELFFGEGSRLTVL.